Listed here are 21 T cell receptor beta chains from one sample, sequenced in a study of identical twins. TCRdb re-called the 5' RACE reads through MiXCR, storing one row per CDR3 protein. Of 470,000 or so distinct CDR3 sequences listed, 24% were seen once; the top ten hold 2.5% to 3.5%. The same data also went into a second study, on T cells expressing NK-cell markers.

Sequenced input: CD4+ T cells sorted from blood. The source of these receptors is a woman aged 18-29 years in good health.

In its sample, this clonotype was seen a few times. The chain employs TRBV7-9 and TRBJ2-1, with 9 bases lining up with TRBD2. Germline V gives CDR1 SEHNR, CDR2 FQNEAQ (reference sequence). V lost 4 bases and J lost 6; bases outside the gene matches: 10. The CDR3 is 16 residues long. CDR3 sequence: CASSSVAGDLVNEQFF. The CDR3 DNA sequence: TGTGCCAGCAGCTCCGTAGCGGGAGACCTTGTCAATGAGCAGTTCTTC. Combining the CDR3 with reference TRBV7-9 and TRBJ2-1 gives the whole variable domain DTGVSQNPRHKITKRGQNVTFRCDPISEHNRLYWYRQTLGQGPEFLTYFQNEAQLEKSRLLSDRFSAERPKGSFSTLEIQRTEQGDSAMYLCASSSVAGDLVNEQFFGPGTRLTVL.

The chain links TRBV10-3 to TRBJ2-1; possible D gene TRBD1, 6 bases. V was trimmed by 2 bases and J by 3 bases, leaving 14 bases between them. The CDR3 sequence is 16 residues long. Germline-derived CDR1 and CDR2 are ENHRY and SYGVKD. The CDR3 loop is CAISELGQRGYNEQFF. The CDR3 DNA sequence: TGTGCCATCAGTGAGCTCGGACAGAGGGGCTACAATGAGCAGTTCTTC.

V is TRBV6-2 or TRBV6-3 and J is TRBJ2-5; 9 bases agree with TRBD2. CDR1 and CDR2 (germline): MNHEY, SVGEGT. Trimming at V came to 5 bases and at J to 1 base, leaving 8 bases not matched to a gene. This CDR3 has 16 residues. The CDR3 region is CASSLWTSAAQETQYF. The CDR3 DNA is TGTGCCAGCAGTCTTTGGACTAGCGCCGCCCAAGAGACCCAGTACTTC.

The V gene is TRBV20-1, the J gene TRBJ2-3, with 11 bases lining up with TRBD2. Per the germline V gene, CDR1 is DFQATT and CDR2 is SNEGSKA (reference sequence). The CDR3 covers 15 residues. V shed 3 bases and J 4 bases; nucleotides not matched to a gene: 6. CDR3 sequence: CSASRTSGSPDTQYF. As DNA, the CDR3 is TGCAGTGCTAGCCGAACTAGCGGGAGCCCAGATACGCAGTATTTT.

The chain has TRBV6-5 and TRBJ2-7; D perhaps matches TRBD2 (5 bases). Germline V gene data show CDR1 as MNHEY and CDR2 as SVGAGI. The V and J ends lost 0 bases and 0 bases respectively, with 12 bases between them. The length of the CDR3 is 16 residues. The CDR3 DNA is TGTGCCAGCAGTTACTCGGGCAGAGGGAGCTCCTACGAGCAGTACTTC. It yields the protein CASSYSGRGSSYEQYF.

This clonotype was found once. The V call is TRBV6-5, the J call TRBJ2-7, with D possibly TRBD1 on 5 matching bases. Germline CDR1 reads MNHEY; CDR2 reads SVGAGI. The CDR3 length is 15 residues. Trimming stripped 2 bases from V and 6 bases from J, with 17 bases between. The CDR3 DNA is TGTGCCAGCAGTTACGTTCAGGGTACAGTAGGCGAGCAGTACTTC. Its protein is CASSYVQGTVGEQYF.

Only a few counts were recorded for this clonotype. V usage is TRBV7-6 and J usage is TRBJ2-1, with a weak D call TRBD2 (6 bases). V was trimmed by 2 bases and J by 9 bases, leaving 14 bases between them. The CDR3 extends over 14 amino acids. Germline V lookup: CDR1 SGHVS, CDR2 FNYEAQ. CDR3 region: CASSLRSGESEQFF. In DNA form, the CDR3 reads TGTGCCAGCAGCTTAAGATCGGGGGAAAGTGAGCAGTTCTTC.

The genes are TRBV24-1 and TRBJ2-2, with TRBD1 matching 9 bases. There are 18 residues in the CDR3. Per germline, CDR1 KGHDR and CDR2 SFDVKD. V gave up 6 bases and J gave up 0 bases; unmatched junction bases: 10. For the CDR3, the DNA is TGTGCCACCAGTACCAAAGGACGGGACAGGGCGAACACCGGGGAGCTGTTTTTT. Translated: CATSTKGRDRANTGELFF.

The table lists this clonotype with a few counts. This rearrangement joins TRBV3-1 to TRBJ2-1, with 8 nucleotides matching TRBD2. V dropped 0 bases and J dropped 6; count of bases not matched to a gene: 10. In germline, CDR1 is LGHDT, CDR2 YNNKEL (reference sequence). The CDR3 has 17 residues. The CDR3 DNA reads as TGTGCCAGCAGCCAAGAGAGGAGCGGGAGACGTCTCAATGAGCAGTTCTTC. This gives the protein CASSQERSGRRLNEQFF.

The chain employs TRBV7-2 and TRBJ2-1; D tentatively reads TRBD1 or TRBD2 (5 bases each). CDR3 size: 17 residues. Trimming took off 4 bases at V and 2 bases at J, with 18 bases between the two ends. The germline gives CDR1 SGHTA, CDR2 FQGNSA. The CDR3 region has the DNA TGTGCCAGCAGCTCCTCCTGGGACGGTACCCCCTACAATGAGCAGTTCTTC. It translates to CASSSSWDGTPYNEQFF.

The CDR3 sequence: CASSGSSRAHGITEAFF. CDR3 sequence (DNA): TGTGCCAGCAGTGGGAGTAGTAGGGCGCATGGGATCACTGAAGCTTTCTTT. The chain couples TRBV2 to TRBJ1-1; no reliable D call. The CDR3 covers 17 residues. Trimming removed 4 bases from V and 4 bases from J, with 22 bases in between. Germline CDR1 is SNHLY and CDR2 is FYNNEI.

This rearrangement joins TRBV20-1 to TRBJ2-1, with D tentatively TRBD2 (6 bases). The V gene's germline CDR1 is DFQATT and CDR2 SNEGSKA (reference sequence). There are 12 residues in the CDR3. For the CDR3, the DNA is TGCAGCACCGGGACTCCTTACAATGAGCAGTTCTTC. Amino acids: CSTGTPYNEQFF.

To note about this clonotype: Germline and junction disagree at one end, which may indicate a read error. The chain uses TRBV20-1 and TRBJ1-2; weak D call: TRBD1 (5 bases). The CDR3 is 13 amino acids. Germline CDR1 is DFQATT and CDR2 is SNEGSKA (reference sequence). The CDR3 is CSASPGRYYDYTF. In DNA, the CDR3 is TGCAGTGCTAGCCCGGGACGGTACTATGACTACACCTTC.

To note about this clonotype: At one end the junction does not follow the germline gene, possibly because of a read error. This sequence joins TRBV12-3 or TRBV12-4 and TRBJ2-5, with D possibly TRBD2 on 5 matching bases. This CDR3 has 13 amino acids. Here the CDR3 reads CASSLSLPGVDDF. In DNA form, the CDR3 reads TGTGCCAGCAGTTTAAGTCTCCCCGGGGTCGATGACTTC.

This clonotype was counted only a few times. The V and J genes are TRBV9 and TRBJ2-2; perhaps TRBD2 as D (6 bases). The CDR3 runs 14 residues. V was pared by 6 bases and J by 7 bases, with 16 bases between. Germline values: CDR1 SGDLS, CDR2 YYNGEE. The CDR3 is CASNPTGAHGELFF. CDR3 DNA sequence: TGTGCCAGCAACCCCACGGGAGCTCACGGGGAGCTGTTTTTT.

This clonotype was recorded a few times. This chain joins TRBV20-1 and TRBJ2-1; tentatively, D is TRBD2 (6 bases). Trimming shortened V by 6 bases and J by 2 bases, and 11 bases separated the two germline ends. Germline V CDR1 and CDR2: DFQATT, SNEGSKA (reference sequence). The CDR3 runs to 13 residues. CDR3 sequence: CSAAGYAYNEQFF. CDR3 coding DNA: TGCAGTGCGGCGGGGTACGCCTACAATGAGCAGTTCTTC.

J is TRBJ2-1 and V is TRBV3-1, with 10 bases matching TRBD2. The V gene's germline CDR1 is LGHDT and CDR2 YNNKEL (reference sequence). The J segment lost 6 bases and the V segment lost 6 bases, leaving 2 bases of the junction unmatched. The CDR3 is 13 residues long. In DNA, the CDR3 is TGTGCCAGCAGTCAGCGGGGGGGCAATGAGCAGTTCTTC. It encodes CASSQRGGNEQFF.

The J gene is TRBJ2-5, the V gene TRBV9; D is uncertain. Trimming removed 3 bases from V and 4 bases from J, with 10 bases in between. The germline CDR1 and CDR2 sequences are SGDLS and YYNGEE. CDR3 length equals 13 residues. CDR3 DNA: TGTGCCAGCAGCGCCCTCCCTATAGAGACCCAGTACTTC. Its translation: CASSALPIETQYF. Based on the CDR3 plus reference TRBV9 and TRBJ2-5, the full variable domain is DSGVTQTPKHLITATGQRVTLRCSPRSGDLSVYWYQQSLDQGLQFLIQYYNGEERAKGNILERFSAQQFPDLHSELNLSSLELGDSALYFCASSALPIETQYFGPGTRLLVL.

V usage is TRBV20-1 and J usage is TRBJ2-1; D is unresolved. CDR3 length: 15 residues. The ends were cut back, 0 bases at V and 0 bases at J, with 9 bases in the middle. Germline V gene sequence: CDR1 DFQATT, CDR2 SNEGSKA (reference sequence). The CDR3 is CSARELLYSYNEQFF. The DNA of the CDR3 is TGCAGTGCTAGAGAACTCCTATACTCCTACAATGAGCAGTTCTTC.

This clonotype turned up a few times. The CDR3 DNA sequence: TGCAGTGCTAGAAAAACTACTGGCGGGGAGCTGTTTTTT. Protein: CSARKTTGGELFF. This chain uses TRBV20-1 with TRBJ2-2, with D unresolved. There are 13 residues in the CDR3. The germline V and J ends were trimmed by 2 bases and 7 bases, with 11 bases remaining between them. Germline V CDR1 and CDR2: DFQATT, SNEGSKA (reference sequence).

Comments on this clonotype: A single base separates this from a much larger clone, so it may be a read error. This chain joins TRBV25-1 and TRBJ2-2; the D is unclear. Germline CDR1 is MGHDK and CDR2 is SYGVNS. With 4 bases removed from V and 7 bases from J, the gap between germline ends came to 25 bases. This CDR3 has 18 amino acids. The CDR3 spells CASSVEPRKKVFDGELFF. The CDR3 bases are TGTGCCAGCAGTGTCGAGCCAAGGAAGAAAGTGTTTGACGGGGAGCTGTTTTTT.